Listed here are 29 T cell receptor beta chains from one sample, sequenced in a study of tumor-infiltrating lymphocytes in primary liver carcinoma. Investigators took RNA and DNA out together from 20-30 mg of unsorted bulk tissue. Starting from 500 ng of total RNA, TCR beta cDNA was produced with a primer in the constant region. ARM-PCR, slightly modified, supplied the TCR beta libraries through three nested multiplex PCR rounds. Researchers ran the first two PCR rounds for ten to eleven cycles each with TRBV1-TRBV30 forward primers and a C-beta reverse primer. TCRdb independently ran MiXCR on the multiplex PCR reads; one entry per CDR3 protein. The table records about 120,000 distinct CDR3 sequences, approximately 70% of them present only once. The sequencing sample was made of liver tumor tissue from sampling region 1. Subset indicated: tumor region T1, superior pole. Receptors originate from a woman in her sixties or seventies with primary liver carcinoma and hepatitis B virus infection.

To note about this clonotype: This may come from a read error, since a much larger clone is one base off. This CDR3 fails to terminate in the conserved phenylalanine or tryptophan, so it likely reflects a read error. CDR3 residues: CASSPLAGASYEQYS. CDR3 DNA sequence: TGTGCCAGCAGCCCGTTAGCGGGGGCCTCCTACGAGCAGTACTCC. The chain has TRBV4-2 and TRBJ2-7; 9 nucleotides align to TRBD2. With 4 bases clipped from V and 0 bases from J, the junction kept 4 bases outside the gene matches. The CDR3 runs 15 residues. Germline V lookup: CDR1 LGHNA, CDR2 YNFKEQ.

Points on this clonotype: This may be a read error: a much more frequent sequence differs by one nucleotide. The chain links TRBV12-3 or TRBV12-4 to TRBJ2-3; D remains ambiguous. There are 15 residues in the CDR3. CDR3 protein: CANSPRATLVDTQYF. In DNA, the CDR3 is TGTGCCAACAGTCCCCGCGCGACCCTCGTAGATACGCAGTATTTT.

As regards this clonotype: At one boundary the junction diverges from the germline segment, which might be a read error. V and J are TRBV4-2 and TRBJ2-2; TRBD1 might be the D (5 bases). CDR3 size: 18 residues. Germline CDR1 LGHNA, CDR2 YNFKEQ. CDR3 in DNA: TGCGCCAGCAGCCAAGTCCCAGTCAGGGCGCCGAACACCGGGGAGCTGTTTTTT. This encodes CASSQVPVRAPNTGELFF.

Points on this clonotype: Given a much more abundant clone one base away, this may be a read error. V is TRBV6-6 and J is TRBJ2-5; 8 bases line up with TRBD1. The germline CDR1 and CDR2 sequences are MNHNY and SVGAGI (reference sequence). V gave up 5 bases and J gave up 7 bases; unmatched junction bases: 9. The CDR3 loop spans 14 amino acids. The CDR3 sequence: CASSGGQGLGTQYF. In nucleotides, the CDR3 is TGTGCCAGCAGTGGCGGACAGGGTCTGGGGACCCAGTACTTC.

As concerns this clonotype: A much larger clone sits a single nucleotide away, making a read error possible. V usage is TRBV29-1 and J usage is TRBJ2-1; D gene ambiguous. The CDR3 runs 13 residues. CDR1 is SQVTM, CDR2 ANQGSEA, per germline. Here the CDR3 reads CSLEWSSYNEQFF. Here the CDR3 DNA reads TGCAGCCTTGAGTGGAGTTCCTACAATGAGCAGTTCTTC.

Of note for this clonotype: This likely comes from a read error, as the CDR3 has no conserved phenylalanine or tryptophan at its end. V gene TRBV19 combines with J gene TRBJ1-1; the D is unclear. The CDR3 spans 14 residues. V shed 8 bases and J shed 4 bases, with 17 bases lying between them. Germline lookup yields CDR1 LNHDA and CDR2 SQIVND (reference sequence). This CDR3 reads CASHTDRASTEAFS. The CDR3 region has the DNA TGTGCCAGTCACACCGACCGGGCGAGCACTGAAGCTTTCTCT.

The chain joins TRBV11-2 to TRBJ1-1, with D hard to call. There are 14 residues in the CDR3. Germline V lookup: CDR1 SGHAT, CDR2 FQNNGV. The CDR3 DNA reads TGTACCTGCAGCTTAGTGCGGGAGAACACTGAAGCTTTCTTT. Translated: CTCSLVRENTEAFF.

The table lists this clonotype with a count of one. With a much larger clone just one base away, this may be a read error. The chain combines TRBV29-1 with TRBJ1-1; 7 bases are shared with TRBD1. The V and J ends lost 8 bases and 0 bases, in that order; junction bases with no gene match: 9. The germline V gene encodes CDR1 SQVTM and CDR2 ANQGSEA. The length of the CDR3 is 14 residues. The CDR3 DNA is TGCAGCCTTGTGAGGGGGCAGCTGAACACTGAAGCTTTCTTT. It yields the protein CSLVRGQLNTEAFF.

The chain is built from TRBV28 and TRBJ2-3; the match to TRBD2 covers 7 bases. Looked up from germline, CDR1 is MDHEN and CDR2 is SYDVKM. This CDR3 contains 18 residues. The ends lost 5 bases at V and 6 bases at J; junction bases unmatched: 20. CDR3 nucleotides: TGTGCCAGCAGTAGTCTAGTGGGAGGGCCGGAGGGCCAGGATACGCAGTATTTT. This gives the protein CASSSLVGGPEGQDTQYF.

This clonotype showed up many times. CDR3 loop: CASSYEPNTEAFF. CDR3 coding DNA: TGTGCCAGCAGTTACGAACCGAACACTGAAGCTTTCTTT. The chain is built from TRBV6-5 and TRBJ1-1; D gene unclear. Germline CDR1 reads MNHEY; CDR2 reads SVGAGI. Trimming took 2 bases from V and 1 from J, leaving 5 bases between them. CDR3 length: 13 amino acids.

CDR3 sequence reads: CATSRPGGLAGPNTGELFF. The DNA of the CDR3 is TGTGCCACCAGCCGCCCAGGGGGTTTGGCGGGGCCGAACACCGGGGAGCTGTTTTTT. The chain uses TRBV24-1 and TRBJ2-2; TRBD1 is a possible D gene (7 bases). V lost 7 bases to trimming and J lost 0 bases, with 23 bases between them. The CDR3 runs 19 residues. The germline CDR1 and CDR2 sequences are KGHDR and SFDVKD.

Note on this clonotype: The final CDR3 position lacks the conserved phenylalanine or tryptophan, pointing to a likely read error. The chain is built from TRBV2 and TRBJ2-2; D gene uncertain. V was cut by 7 bases and J by 5 bases, with 11 bases left in between. There are 13 residues in the CDR3. Germline CDR1 and CDR2: SNHLY and FYNNEI. The DNA for the CDR3 is TGTGCCAGCACTCCTAGTCTAACCGGGGAGCTGTTTTCT. It encodes CASTPSLTGELFS.

Ten or more counts support this clonotype. The chain has TRBV12-3 or TRBV12-4 and TRBJ1-1, with 8 bases aligning to TRBD1. The CDR3 consists of 14 residues. V lost 7 bases and J lost 0; bases outside the gene matches: 4. The chain's CDR3 is CASTRQGLNTEAFF. The CDR3 DNA follows: TGTGCCAGCACCAGACAGGGGTTGAACACTGAAGCTTTCTTT.

Comment on this clonotype: Its ends do not fully match the called genes, so a read error is possible. J is TRBJ2-5 and V is TRBV11-2; 15 positions agree with TRBD2. Germline-derived CDR1 and CDR2 are SGHAT and FQNNGV. This CDR3 has 16 residues. For the CDR3, the DNA is TGTGCCAGCAGCTTCGGACTAGCGGGAGGGGTGGAGACCCATTACTTC. Its translation is CASSFGLAGGVETHYF.

This chain connects TRBV6-5 to TRBJ1-1; D is possibly TRBD1 (5 bases). In germline, CDR1 is MNHEY, CDR2 SVGAGI. The CDR3 contains 16 residues. V lost 5 bases and J 7 bases, leaving 23 bases between the germline ends. The CDR3 nucleotides read TGTGCCAGCAGTAGTGGAGGGGCCCAGGGCTGGATTGAAGCTTTCTTT. Amino acids: CASSSGGAQGWIEAFF.

This clonotype was seen ten or more times. The chain has TRBV29-1 and TRBJ2-3; D is perhaps TRBD1 or TRBD2 (5 bases each). V was trimmed by 1 base and J by 3 bases, leaving 14 bases between them. Germline assignment: CDR1 SQVTM and CDR2 ANQGSEA. This CDR3 is built from 15 residues. CDR3 in DNA: TGCAGCGTTGAAGGGGGCCCGGGGTCGACAGATACGCAGTATTTT. Amino acids: CSVEGGPGSTDTQYF.

Concerning this clonotype itself: A junction end diverges from the germline sequence, so it may reflect a read error. The chain joins TRBV11-2 to TRBJ2-3; unclear D gene. In germline, CDR1 is SGHAT, CDR2 FQNNGV. The length of the CDR3 is 15 residues. CDR3 sequence: CGSSSRHLSTDTQYF. The CDR3 DNA follows: TGTGGCAGCAGCTCGAGACACCTTAGCACAGATACGCAGTATTTT.

With respect to this clonotype: This CDR3 is missing its conserved last phenylalanine or tryptophan, likely due to a read error. The chain couples TRBV11-2 to TRBJ2-7, with a possible D match to TRBD2 (5 bases). The CDR3 is 15 residues long. Germline CDR1 SGHAT, CDR2 FQNNGV. V lost 5 bases to trimming and J lost 3 bases, with 17 bases between them. The CDR3 nucleotides read TGTGCCAGCAGCCCACGGATGTCAACTAGCTACGAGCAGTACCTC. Translating gives CASSPRMSTSYEQYL.

The V gene is TRBV16, the J gene TRBJ1-5; D not certain. This CDR3 is built from 14 residues. The V end lost 1 base, the J end lost 4 bases, and 8 bases lay between the germline ends. Germline V lookup: CDR1 KGHSY, CDR2 FQNENV. The CDR3 DNA follows: TGTGCCAGCAGCCAATTAGGAGGAAATCAGCCCCAGCATTTT. It specifies CASSQLGGNQPQHF.

Remarks on this clonotype: The CDR3 does not close with the conserved phenylalanine or tryptophan, likely indicating a read error. It is unclear where the CDR3 begins or ends on the DNA, so no DNA is shown, and the CDR3 is as TCRdb lists it. The chain combines TRBV29-1 with TRBJ2-1; TRBD1 was called by the table and not checked on the DNA. Germline CDR1 and CDR2: SQVTM and ANQGSEA. Both ends counted, the CDR3 spans 15 residues. The CDR3: CSVREGVSNSYEEFI.

Details on this clonotype: Its ends do not fully match the called genes, so a read error is possible. This rearrangement joins TRBV11-2 to TRBJ2-5; 11 bases are a match to TRBD2. The CDR3 loop spans 16 amino acids. CDR1 and CDR2 from the germline V gene are SGHAT and FQNNGV. CDR3 sequence (DNA): TGCGCCAGCAGCCAGTCATCCGGACTAGCGGGAGAGACCCAGTACTTC. Its translation is CASSQSSGLAGETQYF. Full variable domain (rest looked up from reference TRBV11-2 and TRBJ2-5): EAGVAQSPRYKIIEKRQSVAFWCNPISGHATLYWYQQILGQGPKLLIQFQNNGVVDDSQLPKDRFSAERLKGVDSTLKIQPAKLEDSAVYLCASSQSSGLAGETQYFGPGTRLLVL.

Comment on this clonotype: A much bigger clone sits one base away, suggesting this may be a read error. The chain carries TRBV7-8 and TRBJ2-7; TRBD2 aligns across 12 bases. The CDR3 is 16 amino acids. Germline V gene data show CDR1 as SGHVS and CDR2 as FQNEAQ. The CDR3: CASSSTSGRHSYDQYF. CDR3 DNA sequence: TGTGCCAGCAGCTCTACTAGCGGGAGGCACTCCTACGACCAGTACTTC.

Comments on this clonotype: Possible read error: a much larger clone is one base away. The chain combines TRBV6-1 with TRBJ1-1; the D gene is possibly TRBD1 (5 bases). From germline, CDR1 is MNHNS and CDR2 SASEGT. The CDR3 consists of 14 residues. The CDR3 protein is CASNEGVGSTEAFF. The CDR3 DNA is TGTGCCAGCAATGAAGGGGTTGGGAGCACTGAAGCTTTCTTT.

In regard to this clonotype: A much larger clone differs from this one at a single base, so this may be a read error. The V and J genes are TRBV6-1 and TRBJ1-5, with D uncertain. CDR3 size: 15 residues. The germline gives CDR1 MNHNS, CDR2 SASEGT. The CDR3 region has the DNA TGTGCCAGCAGTGAAGACGGAGGAGGCAATCAGCTCCAGCATTTT. Amino acid sequence: CASSEDGGGNQLQHF.

Of note for this clonotype: Its ends do not fully match the called genes, so a read error is possible. The chain couples TRBV7-9 to TRBJ2-6; 10 nucleotides align to TRBD2. There are 19 residues in the CDR3. CDR1 SEHNR and CDR2 FQNEAQ come from the germline V gene (reference sequence). The CDR3 region is CASSSWTSGTLYGANVLTF. The CDR3 DNA reads TGTGCCAGCAGCTCCTGGACTAGCGGTACCTTATATGGGGCCAACGTACTGACTTTC.

Notes on this clonotype: An end of the junction does not agree with germline; a read error may underlie this. The chain links TRBV11-3 to TRBJ2-3, with 10 bases that match TRBD1. The CDR3 consists of 16 residues. Germline V gene data show CDR1 as SGHNT and CDR2 as YENEEA. The CDR3 nucleotides read TGTGCCAGCAGCTTAGGTCCCGGGACAGGGGAAGATACGCTGTACTTT. Translating it yields CASSLGPGTGEDTLYF. The variable domain in full, completed from reference TRBV11-3 and TRBJ2-3, reads EAGVVQSPRYKIIEKKQPVAFWCNPISGHNTLYWYLQNLGQGPELLIRYENEEAVDDSQLPKDRFSAERLKGVDSTLKIQPAELGDSAVYLCASSLGPGTGEDTLYFGPGTRLTVL.

The V and J genes are TRBV11-2 and TRBJ2-2; no reliable D call. CDR1 and CDR2 (germline): SGHAT, FQNNGV. V lost 5 bases, J lost 10 bases, and 14 bases lay in between. This CDR3 spans 13 amino acids. The CDR3 region is CASSPHYPVELFF. CDR3 in DNA: TGTGCCAGCAGCCCCCACTATCCCGTGGAGCTGTTTTTT.

This clonotype showed up just once. The chain couples TRBV6-2 or TRBV6-3 to TRBJ2-5; 9 bases agree with TRBD1. The V gene end was trimmed by 4 bases and the J gene end by 7 bases; junction bases not matched to a gene: 13. Germline V gene data show CDR1 as MNHEY and CDR2 as SVGEGT. The CDR3 has 16 residues. The CDR3 loop is CASSSRRTGELGTQYF. The CDR3 DNA reads as TGTGCCAGCAGTTCGAGGCGGACAGGGGAATTAGGGACCCAGTACTTC.

Points on this clonotype: One junction end does not reproduce the germline sequence, and a read error may be involved. The chain couples TRBV4-2 to TRBJ2-3; D ambiguous. The germline V gene encodes CDR1 LGHNA and CDR2 YNFKEQ. CDR3 length equals 11 residues. CDR3 nucleotides: TGTGCCAACAGCCAGGCAGATACGCAATATTTT. Translated: CANSQADTQYF.